This entry is about one T cell receptor beta chain. Its antigen is unknown. No qualities accompany the bases; no much larger clone lies one base away. The junction shows trimming of 2 bases on V and 5 bases on J, and the gene matches do not reach 9 bases of it. Sequences SGHRS (CDR1) and YFSETQ (CDR2) are obtained from the germline V gene. Including the terminal cysteine and phenylalanine, the CDR3 comprises 15 residues. Just CDR3 DNA is preserved here, 45 bases in frame from base 1. The data belong to a study of cytomegalovirus exposure and HLA in healthy donors (TCRdb year 2017). General notes on the study: In an earlier analysis of approximately 640 of the donors, about 270 Gb of sequence data and 117 million unique TCR beta sequences from about 179 million T cells were reported. Roughly 300 gigabases of sequencing data and approximately 80 million unique TCR sequences were included in an early release covering under 650 HLA-typed donors. Of the roughly 400 genotyped donors, 65% to 90% were placed in the genetic ancestry cluster associated with self-reported Caucasian donors. The study aimed to test whether cataloging public T cell receptors could reveal signatures of past pathogen exposure. The study used immunosequencing to profile the T cell repertoires of 666 subjects and linked those repertoires to cytomegalovirus serostatus. A separate validation cohort of about 110 different subjects was used in addition to the 666-subject first cohort. High-throughput TCR immunosequencing, statistical association of individual TCRs with disease status, and machine learning were combined to predict cytomegalovirus infection status. In a later analysis, previously published TCR beta repertoires from some 640 donors were re-analyzed and high-resolution HLA genotyping was added so that TCR occurrence patterns could be studied. Rather than drawing on any new phenotypic data, the later analysis identified candidate immune exposures from TCR beta sequences and the way those sequences occurred across donors. In an earlier analysis of around 540 of the donors, high-throughput TCR beta sequencing was used to judge whether each TCR beta V gene segment behaved as functional or pseudogenic. Donor age, sex, ethnicity and CMV serostatus were compiled alongside the repertoire data. A later genetic analysis took genome-wide SNP genotypes for about 65% of the roughly 670 donors and used that subset as a discovery cohort. Every repertoire in the discovery cohort had been generated on one and the same sequencing platform. Class I and class II HLA loci were covered by the typing at four-digit resolution. Typing coverage differed by locus: A, B, C, DRB1 and DQB1 were typed in about 629-630 donors, DQA1 in approximately 520, DPA1 in around 580, and DPB1 in approximately 450. About 5 DR-DQ haplotypes were handled as single units for association and clustering, since linkage in the cohort was strong. On average, around 240,000 unique TCR beta nucleotide sequences were sequenced per donor among 350 to 400 genotyped donors of the cohort, with roughly 20% of those sequences being non-productive. Broader findings and caveats from the paper: A later analysis associated 17,000 or so TCR beta sequences with specific HLA alleles at a false discovery rate of 0.05. A later analysis found that most CMV-associated TCR beta chains appeared HLA-restricted, with HLA associations seemingly driven largely by CMV exposure. In a later analysis, HLA-associated TCR beta chains showed more clonal expansion and lower generation probabilities than non-associated chains that were equally common. The classifier was reported to diagnose cytomegalovirus status with high specificity and sensitivity in both the original cohort and the validation cohort. Most TCR sequences were seen in very few donors, while some public TCRs were found in many individuals. Several of the top co-occurrence clusters appeared to be linked to parvovirus B19, influenza, CMV and Epstein-Barr virus, according to a later analysis. In a later analysis, TCR association rates were found to vary across HLA loci, with the most associated TCRs seen for DRB1 alleles and the fewest for HLA-C alleles. When HLA alleles, especially DR and DQ, strongly co-occurred, attributing TCR associations to individual alleles was difficult. A further reported finding was that TCR beta sequences accurately predicted the HLA-A and HLA-B alleles for most subjects in the first cohort. Sequencing depth was assumed to be roughly uniform across donors in the presence/absence analyses, though that assumption may not hold. Correlated functional status among segregating V segments might reflect linkage disequilibrium, but an unknown experimental factor could not be ruled out. In vitro tests confirmed that three of the cytomegalovirus-associated TCR beta chains recognize cytomegalovirus antigens. Compared with the roughly 670-donor mean, donors in an Asian-associated ancestry cluster had fewer N-insertions in productive TCRs, according to a later genetic analysis. A cluster of highly shared sequence variants was judged likely to represent a technical artifact of the sequencing pipeline. Because counts were too low, seventeen rarely observed V segments, including chromosome 9 orphons, were left out of the earlier analysis of some 640 of the donors. This cohort had only TCR beta chains sequenced, and the lack of alpha or paired-chain data limited which features could be detected. HLA typing was unavailable for some donors at each locus, so association tests used only the typed subset. It was suggested by the authors that the approach could potentially be generalized to other disease states and immunological phenotypes. Broadly in line with IMGT annotations, most TCR beta V segments showed up in productive rearrangements about 90% or about 30% of the time in an earlier analysis of some 590 of the donors. The study listed approximately 150 TCR beta chains as associated with cytomegalovirus. For the cohort, immune exposure information was limited to CMV serostatus. Because the 87-base-pair reads could not distinguish some IMGT-functional V segments, including TRBV6-2 and TRBV6-3, those segments were excluded. V-gene and J-gene trimming of TCR beta chains was associated with a missense DCLRE1C variant in a later genetic analysis, and the association was replicated in an independent cohort.

The cohort comprised 666 healthy bone marrow donors. At the time of sampling, every cohort member was nominally healthy, though immune exposures that went unrecorded were likely present. The donor was CMV seronegative and belonged to the group of roughly 330 seronegative cohort members. A peripheral blood sample was collected from each donor, and TCR beta sequencing was performed on peripheral blood mononuclear cells. The Qiagen DNeasy Blood Extraction Kit was used to extract genomic DNA from the blood cell samples. Library method: the immunoSEQ multiplex PCR assay. For the multiplex PCR, a mixture combining 60 forward primers for TCR Vbeta segments and 13 reverse primers for TCR Jbeta segments was used. The CDR3 region of rearranged TCR beta genes was amplified from genomic DNA by a multiplex PCR assay. The amplified TCR beta libraries were sequenced on the Illumina HiSeq System as 87-base-pair reads. In the paper's pipeline: A later analysis counted about 80 million unique TCR beta chains across the 666 repertoires, and some 11 million of these chains were shared by at least two donors. A nearest-neighbor algorithm error-corrected the raw reads and collapsed the reads into unique sequences, merging closely related sequences to remove PCR and sequencing errors. Alignment of CDR3 sequences to IMGT reference sequences was used to assign V, D and J gene segments. For a sequence to be retained, a match of at least six nucleotides to both a V gene segment and a J gene segment was required. Rearrangements were classified as productive when the CDR3 lacked stop codons and remained in frame with V and J, and all other rearrangements were classified as non-productive. CDR3 was defined according to IMGT convention as the region running from the second conserved V-encoded cysteine to the conserved J-encoded phenylalanine. The earlier analysis of about 590 of the donors excluded sequences that lacked an unambiguous match to a single V gene segment. An earlier analysis of just under 600 of the donors called V segments functional above 56.7% productive rearrangements and segregating when the between-donor standard deviation exceeded 5%. To diagnose cytomegalovirus status from the catalog of TCR beta chain sequences, a statistical classification framework was built. A later analysis assigned V and J genes by comparing TCR nucleotide sequences with IMGT/GENE-DB human TR gene sequences. In a later analysis, CDR3 sequences and most-parsimonious VDJ recombination scenarios were assigned using the TCRdist pipeline. In a later analysis, every TCR beta chain was defined by the combination of its CDR3 amino acid sequence and its V-gene family, and reads without a unique V-gene family were dropped. To address suspected cross-contamination and a sequencing artifact, a later analysis removed over 500 highly shared, low-generation-probability nucleotide sequences. A later analysis calculated a clonal expansion index for each public chain from normalized within-repertoire ranks of inferred template counts. Generation probabilities in a later analysis came from a VDJ recombination model fitted to out-of-frame rearrangements, and those results were checked against IGoR. A later analysis scored TCR-TCR, TCR-HLA and TCR-CMV co-occurrence with hypergeometric tests, applying a repertoire-size bias correction to TCR pairs. False discovery rates were estimated in a later analysis by permuting HLA or CMV assignments 20 times. In a later analysis, co-occurring TCRs were grouped using DBSCAN, with TCRdist sequence similarity added in when clustering inside HLA-allele-positive subsets. Repertoires with fewer than 30,000 or more than 120,000 public chains were left out of co-occurrence clustering, as were four to six repertoires with anomalous nucleotide sharing. This immuneACCESS table, as held by TCRdb, lists in-frame sequences with V and J called but not all clones. Of the missing ones, under half trace to an unresolved V gene in checked studies; the others have no known cause. That table supplies the V and J calls and clone size; D and trimming were determined from the DNA. The sample table shows roughly 130,000 clones, and roughly 75% are seen once. In total, the top ten clones hold 5% to 6% of the sample.

This sequence originates from a young man in good health and CMV-seronegative. Sequenced input: PBMCs. The chain joins TRBV5-1 to TRBJ2-7; a stretch of 8 junction bases matches TRBD2. CDR3 loop: CASSFGSGSDDEQYF. The base sequence is TGCGCCAGCAGCTTCGGCAGCGGGAGTGACGACGAGCAGTACTTC. The reference TRBV5-1 and TRBJ2-7 proteins fill in what lies around the CDR3, so the full variable domain reads KAGVTQTPRYLIKTRGQQVTLSCSPISGHRSVSWYQQTPGQGLQFLFEYFSETQRNKGNFPGRFSGRQFSNSRSEMNVSTLELGDSALYLCASSFGSGSDDEQYFGPGTRLTVT.